This T cell receptor beta chain was obtained from a study of beta chain features in type 1 diabetes. Across the study: Healthy donors and patients showed comparable age, gender and cell yields.

General study findings and limits: Whatever favoring of shorter templates PCR might show would apply equally to patients and controls. TCRB CDR3s were moderately but significantly shorter in Type 1 diabetes patients in all four CD4+ subsets. The study found fewer insertions and more deletions at VDJ junctions in type 1 diabetes patients.

This CDR3 comprises 10 residues. Germline CDR1 SQVTM, CDR2 ANQGSEA. Trimming cost V 4 bases and J 15 bases; bases outside gene matches: 5. All of the isolated RNA was reverse transcribed, so expressed TCRB transcripts were sequenced. Using immunoSEQ multiplex PCR, the repertoire was profiled, and TCRdb retains in-frame clones only, with some absent. The sample includes 250,000 to 350,000 clones, over 11% of them seen just once. Regarding this clone: Its cognate antigen is unknown.

The specimen was naive CD4+ T cells from blood. This TCR derives from a man aged 25 to 40 with type 1 diabetes. The chain carries TRBV29-1 and TRBJ2-1; TRBD1 matches at 8 bases. This CDR3 reads CSVARDRLFF. The CDR3 coding sequence is TGCAGCGTTGCCCGGGACAGGCTGTTCTTC.